The clone carrying this TCR beta chain was observed a few times. Its antigen is unknown. This sample stems from a study of beta chain features in type 1 diabetes. General observations from the study: Researchers report that Type 1 diabetes patients had moderately but significantly shorter TCRB CDR3s across all four CD4+ subsets. These data did not resolve whether HLA type affects TCRB rearrangement. Compared with healthy donors, patients appeared to share more similar naive, central memory and regulatory TCRB repertoires.

The CDR3 is 12 residues long. Germline assignment: CDR1 SGHVS and CDR2 FNYEAQ. V was pared by 5 bases and J by 5 bases, with 10 bases between. What was sequenced were expressed TCRB transcripts, since all of the isolated RNA had been reverse transcribed. Sequencing used immunoSEQ multiplex PCR; TCRdb keeps in-frame clones, though not all of them. Among around 310,000 clones listed, roughly 12% were seen once. The clonotype was recovered from a woman in her late teens or twenties with type 1 diabetes. J is TRBJ2-7 and V is TRBV7-6; D is possibly TRBD1 (7 bases). The specimen was naive CD4+ T cells from blood. The CDR3 spells CASSQGGDEQYF. As DNA, the CDR3 is TGTGCCAGCAGCCAGGGGGGTGACGAGCAGTACTTC.